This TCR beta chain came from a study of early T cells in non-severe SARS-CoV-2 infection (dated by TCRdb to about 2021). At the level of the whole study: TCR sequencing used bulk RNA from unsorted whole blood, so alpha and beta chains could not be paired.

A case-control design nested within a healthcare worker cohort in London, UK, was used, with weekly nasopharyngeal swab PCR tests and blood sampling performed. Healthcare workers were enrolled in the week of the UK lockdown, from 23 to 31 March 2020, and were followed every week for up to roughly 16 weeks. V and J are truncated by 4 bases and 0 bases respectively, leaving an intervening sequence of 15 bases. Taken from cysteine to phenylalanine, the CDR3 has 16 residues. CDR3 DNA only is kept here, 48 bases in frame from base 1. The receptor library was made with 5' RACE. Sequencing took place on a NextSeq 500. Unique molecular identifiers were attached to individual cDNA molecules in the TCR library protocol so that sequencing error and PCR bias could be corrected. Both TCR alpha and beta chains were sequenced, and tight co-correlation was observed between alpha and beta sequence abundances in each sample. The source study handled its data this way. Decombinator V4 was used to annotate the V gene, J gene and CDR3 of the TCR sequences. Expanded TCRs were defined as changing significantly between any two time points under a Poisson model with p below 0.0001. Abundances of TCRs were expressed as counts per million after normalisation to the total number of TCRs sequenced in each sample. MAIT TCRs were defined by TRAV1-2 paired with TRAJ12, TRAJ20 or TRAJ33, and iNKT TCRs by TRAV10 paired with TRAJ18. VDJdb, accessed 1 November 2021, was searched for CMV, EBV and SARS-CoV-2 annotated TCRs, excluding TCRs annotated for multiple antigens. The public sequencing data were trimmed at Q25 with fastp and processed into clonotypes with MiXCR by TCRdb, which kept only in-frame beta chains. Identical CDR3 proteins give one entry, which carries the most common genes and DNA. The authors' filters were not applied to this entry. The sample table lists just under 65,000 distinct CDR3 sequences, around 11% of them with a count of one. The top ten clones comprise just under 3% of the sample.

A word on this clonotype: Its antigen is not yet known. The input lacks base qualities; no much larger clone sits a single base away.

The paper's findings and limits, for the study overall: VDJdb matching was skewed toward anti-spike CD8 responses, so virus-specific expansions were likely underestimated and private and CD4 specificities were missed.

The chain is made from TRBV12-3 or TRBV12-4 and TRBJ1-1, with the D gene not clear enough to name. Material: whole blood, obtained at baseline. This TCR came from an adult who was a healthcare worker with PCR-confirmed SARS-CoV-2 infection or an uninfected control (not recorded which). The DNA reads TGTGCCAGCAGTTACTTTTCGTACAGAATGAACACTGAAGCTTTCTTT. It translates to CASSYFSYRMNTEAFF.